What follows are 19 T cell receptor beta chains derived from one specimen sequenced in a study of shared clonotypes between healthy human individuals. Data came from immunoSEQ multiplex PCR; TCRdb stores just in-frame clones and leaves some out. The data show roughly 1 million clones, 70% to 80% seen once. Material for sequencing was memory CD4+ T cells sorted from blood. Sample subset: CD45RA-negative fraction. The receptor source for this set is a man younger than 35 in good health.

In this sample, this clone turned up a few times. The V call is TRBV6-5, the J call TRBJ1-1; 9 bases are shared with TRBD1. V shed 4 bases, J shed 5 bases, and the junction held 8 bases outside the gene matches. This CDR3 region has 15 residues. Germline CDR1 is MNHEY and CDR2 is SVGAGI. The chain's CDR3 is CASSSPDRGRTEAFF. CDR3 in DNA: TGTGCCAGCAGTTCCCCGGACAGGGGCCGGACTGAAGCTTTCTTT.

The chain links TRBV19 to TRBJ2-7, with TRBD1 identical over 8 bases. The CDR3 covers 15 residues. V lost 3 bases and J lost 6; bases outside the gene matches: 10. Germline loops: CDR1 LNHDA, CDR2 SQIVND (reference sequence). This chain's CDR3 is CASSISGQGQGEQYF. CDR3 nucleotides: TGTGCCAGTAGTATCTCAGGACAGGGTCAGGGCGAGCAGTACTTC.

The rearrangement uses TRBV6-6 and TRBJ2-2; D might be TRBD1 or TRBD2, each matching 5 bases. Trimming removed 5 bases from V and 2 bases from J, with 12 bases in between. The CDR3 runs 15 residues. Germline loops: CDR1 MNHNY, CDR2 SVGAGI (reference sequence). The CDR3 reads CASSRDAPNTGELFF. CDR3 nucleotides: TGTGCCAGCAGTCGGGACGCCCCCAACACCGGGGAGCTGTTTTTT.

This chain connects TRBV4-1 to TRBJ2-2; D not certain. The germline V gene encodes CDR1 MGHRA and CDR2 YSYEKL. V lost 1 base and J lost 5, with 11 bases in between. This CDR3 has 15 residues. CDR3 sequence: CASSQAHVLTGELFF. CDR3 sequence (DNA): TGCGCCAGCAGCCAAGCACACGTCCTGACCGGGGAGCTGTTTTTT.

The gene calls are TRBV5-1 and TRBJ2-5; 8 positions agree with TRBD1. The CDR3 length is 15 residues. J was trimmed by 5 bases and V by 3 bases; bases with no gene match: 9. Germline-derived CDR1 and CDR2 are SGHRS and YFSETQ. CDR3 nucleotides: TGCGCCAGCAGCTGGGGTGGCAGGGGGCCGGAGACCCAGTACTTC. The encoded protein is CASSWGGRGPETQYF. Full variable domain (remainder filled in from reference TRBV5-1 and TRBJ2-5): KAGVTQTPRYLIKTRGQQVTLSCSPISGHRSVSWYQQTPGQGLQFLFEYFSETQRNKGNFPGRFSGRQFSNSRSEMNVSTLELGDSALYLCASSWGGRGPETQYFGPGTRLLVL.

The V and J genes are TRBV2 and TRBJ1-6, with D possibly TRBD1 on 5 matching bases. Deletions cut 7 bases from V and 10 bases from J, with 14 bases between. Germline V gene sequence: CDR1 SNHLY, CDR2 FYNNEI. The CDR3 runs 13 residues. CDR3 residues: CASTRQFQSPLHF. DNA for the CDR3: TGTGCCAGCACGAGACAGTTCCAATCACCCCTCCACTTT.

This chain links TRBV6-5 with TRBJ1-1; D remains ambiguous. The CDR3 has 14 residues. V lost 4 bases and J lost 1, with 10 bases in between. Germline V gives CDR1 MNHEY, CDR2 SVGAGI. CDR3 residues: CASSFTDSNTEAFF. CDR3 nucleotides: TGTGCCAGCAGTTTCACAGATTCGAACACTGAAGCTTTCTTT.

This clone appeared once. The V and J genes are TRBV7-6 and TRBJ2-3; tentative D call: TRBD1 (6 bases). CDR1 and CDR2 (germline): SGHVS, FNYEAQ. The ends were cut back, 5 bases at V and 0 bases at J, with 12 bases in the middle. The CDR3 length is 15 residues. CDR3 in DNA: TGTGCCAGCAGCCTCGGACAGTTAAGCACAGATACGCAGTATTTT. Protein: CASSLGQLSTDTQYF.

CDR3: CSVEDTILGTDTQYF. CDR3 DNA: TGCAGCGTTGAAGATACGATCTTGGGCACAGATACGCAGTATTTT. The rearrangement links TRBV29-1 to TRBJ2-3; the D is unclear. Germline CDR1 is SQVTM and CDR2 is ANQGSEA. The CDR3 has 15 residues. V lost 0 bases and J lost 1, with 11 bases in between.

The chain uses TRBV28 and TRBJ1-3; 8 bases agree with TRBD1. Germline assignment: CDR1 MDHEN and CDR2 SYDVKM. CDR3 length: 13 amino acids. The trim removed 8 bases at V and 2 bases at J, leaving 2 bases unmatched. CDR3 DNA sequence: TGTGCCAGCGCGACAGGGGCTGGAAACACCATATATTTT. Protein: CASATGAGNTIYF.

Only a few counts were recorded for this clone. CDR3 residues: CASRSTSGSYNEQFF. In nucleotides, the CDR3 is TGTGCCAGCAGGAGCACTAGCGGGAGCTACAATGAGCAGTTCTTC. The genes are TRBV6-6 and TRBJ2-1; 11 nucleotides line up with TRBD2. This CDR3 contains 15 residues. The V and J ends lost 6 bases and 3 bases, in that order; junction bases with no gene match: 4. Germline CDR1 is MNHNY and CDR2 is SVGAGI (reference sequence).

In nucleotides, the CDR3 is TGTGCCAGCAGTCTCAGGGACACAGATACGCAGTATTTT. It is translated as CASSLRDTDTQYF. The chain employs TRBV6-1 and TRBJ2-3, with a possible D match to TRBD1 (5 bases). The CDR3 totals 13 residues. Between the trimmed V and J ends, which lost 5 bases and 2 bases, there was a span of 8 bases. Germline V CDR1 and CDR2: MNHNS, SASEGT.

The V call is TRBV27, the J call TRBJ1-2, with a possible D match to TRBD1 (5 bases). Germline V gene sequence: CDR1 MNHEY, CDR2 SMNVEV (reference sequence). This CDR3 is 13 amino acids long. The germline V and J ends were trimmed by 6 bases and 7 bases, with 15 bases remaining between them. The CDR3 is CASSRGTAGGYTF. DNA of the CDR3: TGTGCCAGCAGCCGCGGGACCGCCGGTGGCTACACCTTC.

This chain uses TRBV29-1 with TRBJ1-2, with D uncertain. V lost 4 bases and J 10 bases, leaving 13 bases between the germline ends. The length of the CDR3 is 11 residues. Germline-derived CDR1 and CDR2 are SQVTM and ANQGSEA. CDR3 bases: TGCAGCGTTGGGTTTAAGCTGGACTACACCTTC. Its protein is CSVGFKLDYTF.

The rearrangement links TRBV30 to TRBJ2-3; no reliable D call. This CDR3 contains 15 residues. V lost 2 bases and J 0 bases, leaving 12 bases between the germline ends. From germline, CDR1 is GTSNPN and CDR2 SVGIG (reference sequence). In DNA form, the CDR3 reads TGTGCCTGGAGTCTGATTGTTTCTAGCACAGATACGCAGTATTTT. This codes for CAWSLIVSSTDTQYF.

This chain uses TRBV6-1 with TRBJ1-6; 9 nucleotides match TRBD1. V lost 3 bases and J lost 7; bases outside the gene matches: 13. This CDR3 spans 18 amino acids. The germline gives CDR1 MNHNS, CDR2 SASEGT. CDR3: CASSDRSGTGSGNSPLHF. CDR3 bases: TGTGCCAGCAGTGACCGGTCCGGGACAGGGTCAGGAAATTCACCCCTCCACTTT.

This clone was detected only once. The chain uses TRBV5-6 and TRBJ1-2; D gene uncertain. From germline, CDR1 is SGHDT and CDR2 YYEEEE. CDR3 size: 12 residues. The V gene lost 4 bases and the J gene lost 7 bases, with 11 bases spanning the gap. The CDR3 DNA reads TGTGCCAGCAGCCCTAGGATCGCTGGCTACACCTTC. It encodes CASSPRIAGYTF.

V is TRBV11-3 and J is TRBJ2-2; 7 bases line up with TRBD1. CDR1 SGHNT and CDR2 YENEEA come from the germline V gene. Losses at the gene ends were 3 bases for V and 0 bases for J; bases not matched to a gene: 4. The CDR3 runs 16 residues. CDR3 loop: CASSFQGGANTGELFF. The CDR3 DNA reads as TGTGCCAGCAGCTTTCAAGGGGGCGCGAACACCGGGGAGCTGTTTTTT.

The J gene is TRBJ2-5, the V gene TRBV6-1; D is unclear. Germline CDR1 and CDR2: MNHNS and SASEGT. Deletions cut 7 bases from V and 5 bases from J, with 20 bases between. CDR3 length: 15 residues. This CDR3 reads CASKALHSPGETQYF. CDR3 coding DNA: TGTGCCAGCAAAGCCCTACATTCCCCCGGGGAGACCCAGTACTTC.